This is a list of T cell receptor beta chains from one sample in a study of beta chain features in type 1 diabetes. Generated by immunoSEQ multiplex PCR, the TCRdb table keeps only in-frame clones and is missing some. There are about 280,000 clones in the sample; 15% occur only once, and around 0.015% lies in the top ten. The specimen sequenced was naive CD4+ T cells from blood. These receptors came from a man between 18 and 35 years old with type 1 diabetes. Each CDR3 is given with its conserved first and last residue. Each record gives: J gene, clone size, V gene, CDR3 length, D gene, CDR3 protein, CDR3 DNA. The D gene is left open where the match is weak. Clone size is not always given. Where it is, it says once, few, many or a class for expanded clones.

TRBJ2-5 few TRBV28 13 NA CASSLVNRETQYF TGTGCCAGCAGTTTAGTAAACAGAGAGACCCAGTACTTC
TRBJ1-2 NA TRBV4-1 17 NA CASSPQDVGAVDYGYTF TGCGCCAGCAGCCCACAAGATGTAGGGGCTGTGGACTATGGCTACACCTTC
TRBJ2-3 NA TRBV6-6 16 TRBD2 CASSFTTSGGTDTQYF TGTGCCAGCAGTTTCACAACTAGCGGGGGCACAGATACGCAGTATTTT
TRBJ2-7 NA TRBV7-2 12 NA CASSFSSYEQYF TGTGCCAGCAGTTTCAGCTCCTACGAGCAGTACTTC
TRBJ2-7 NA TRBV28 13 TRBD1 CASSPGTGNEQYF TGTGCCAGCAGCCCGGGGACAGGGAACGAGCAGTACTTC
TRBJ1-4 few TRBV29-1 13 NA CSVSTLLSEKLFF TGCAGCGTCTCCACCCTATTATCGGAAAAACTGTTTTTT
TRBJ2-5 few TRBV28 14 NA CASSPFQAQETQYF TGTGCCAGCAGCCCTTTTCAGGCCCAAGAGACCCAGTACTTC
TRBJ2-7 few TRBV4-1 16 NA CASSQDWTRGSNEQYF TGCGCCAGCAGCCAAGATTGGACCCGGGGGTCCAACGAGCAGTACTTC
TRBJ2-3 NA TRBV14 12 NA CASSQSGNTQYF TGTGCCAGCAGCCAATCAGGGAATACGCAGTATTTT
TRBJ1-2 NA TRBV4-1 13 NA CASSQVEGRGYTF TGCGCCAGCAGCCAAGTCGAGGGCCGGGGCTACACCTTC
TRBJ2-2 NA TRBV7-2 16 TRBD2 CASSLRLAGVRSELFF TGTGCCAGCAGCTTGAGACTAGCGGGGGTCCGGAGTGAGCTGTTTTTT
TRBJ2-7 NA TRBV28 16 TRBD2 CASALGEGSSRYEQYF TGTGCCAGCGCACTGGGGGAGGGCTCGTCTAGGTACGAGCAGTACTTC
TRBJ1-1 NA TRBV28 12 TRBD1 CASSSTGGGSFF TGTGCCAGCAGTTCAACAGGGGGCGGGTCTTTCTTT
TRBJ2-5 NA TRBV7-2 16 TRBD2 CASSFGLAITQETQYF TGTGCCAGCAGCTTCGGACTAGCCATAACACAAGAGACCCAGTACTTC
TRBJ2-1 few TRBV21-1 15 NA CASSNPRDAYNEQFF TGTGCCAGCAGCAACCCCCGGGATGCCTACAATGAGCAGTTCTTC
TRBJ1-2 few TRBV4-1 14 NA CASSQPGQGSGYTF TGCGCCAGCAGCCAACCCGGACAAGGGTCTGGCTACACCTTC
TRBJ2-7 NA TRBV10-3 13 NA CAISESSSYEQYF TGTGCCATCAGTGAGTCGAGTTCCTACGAGCAGTACTTC
TRBJ2-1 NA TRBV25-1 17 TRBD1 CASSGDRDRVFYNEQFF TGTGCCAGCAGTGGTGACCGGGACAGGGTTTTCTACAATGAGCAGTTCTTC
TRBJ2-7 NA TRBV30 14 TRBD1 CAWSVRGTGGEQYF TGTGCCTGGAGTGTACGAGGGACAGGGGGGGAGCAGTACTTC
TRBJ2-3 NA TRBV7-9 18 TRBD2 CASSPFGLAGGNTDTQYF TGTGCCAGCAGCCCCTTCGGACTAGCGGGGGGCAACACAGATACGCAGTATTTT
TRBJ2-7 few TRBV10-3 14 NA CATTVTGPSYEQYF TGTGCCACGACGGTTACAGGGCCCTCCTACGAGCAGTACTTC
TRBJ2-3 few TRBV19 13 NA CASKTGEADTQYF TGTGCCAGTAAGACCGGGGAAGCAGATACGCAGTATTTT
TRBJ2-2 NA TRBV4-1 12 NA CASSQAIGELFF TGCGCCAGCAGCCAAGCCATCGGGGAGCTGTTTTTT
TRBJ2-1 NA TRBV5-6 11 NA CASSTGNEQFF TGTGCCAGCTCCACAGGCAATGAGCAGTTCTTC
TRBJ2-2 few TRBV5-1 17 TRBD2 CASSQSAGVGNTGELFF TGCGCCAGCAGCCAATCAGCGGGGGTCGGGAACACCGGGGAGCTGTTTTTT
TRBJ2-1 NA TRBV30 16 NA CAWSDPPTGNYNEQFF TGTGCCTGGAGTGACCCCCCTACAGGGAACTACAATGAGCAGTTCTTC
TRBJ1-1 few TRBV4-3 15 NA CASSQEGTLNTEAFF TGCGCCAGCAGCCAAGAGGGGACACTGAACACTGAAGCTTTCTTT
TRBJ2-1 few TRBV29-1 16 TRBD2 CSVERASGVGSGEQFF TGCAGCGTTGAACGGGCTAGCGGGGTAGGGTCGGGTGAGCAGTTCTTC
TRBJ1-2 NA TRBV30 14 NA CAWSRSGIRYGYTF TGTGCCTGGAGCCGATCCGGGATCCGCTATGGCTACACCTTC
TRBJ2-7 few TRBV2 16 NA CASRRKKEGVTYEQYF TGTGCCAGCAGGCGTAAGAAGGAGGGAGTAACCTACGAGCAGTACTTC
TRBJ2-3 NA TRBV30 16 TRBD2 CAWSSYSGRASDTQYF TGTGCCTGGAGTTCTTATAGCGGGAGGGCCTCAGATACGCAGTATTTT
TRBJ2-7 few TRBV18 15 TRBD2 CASSSTSGGEYEQYF TGTGCCAGCTCATCCACCTCTGGGGGGGAGTACGAGCAGTACTTC
TRBJ2-7 NA TRBV10-3 14 TRBD1 CAISTGTGAYEQYF TGTGCCATCAGCACCGGGACAGGGGCCTACGAGCAGTACTTC
TRBJ2-2 few TRBV5-4 17 TRBD2 CASSPGMGGTNTGELFF TGTGCCAGCAGCCCTGGTATGGGGGGGACGAACACCGGGGAGCTGTTTTTT
TRBJ2-1 NA TRBV28 13 TRBD2 CASSSSGGNEQFF TGTGCCAGCAGTTCGTCGGGAGGCAATGAGCAGTTCTTC
TRBJ2-7 NA TRBV28 14 NA CASTASRDRYEQYF TGTGCCAGCACCGCGTCGAGGGATCGGTACGAGCAGTACTTC
TRBJ2-3 few TRBV5-4 16 TRBD1 CASRQGGTGVSDTQYF TGTGCCAGCAGACAGGGGGGGACAGGGGTTTCAGATACGCAGTATTTT
TRBJ2-2 few TRBV7-9 16 TRBD1 CASSPKGGRLTGELFF TGTGCCAGCAGCCCTAAAGGGGGCAGACTGACCGGGGAGCTGTTTTTT
TRBJ1-2 NA TRBV4-3 15 NA CASSQDVGAHYGYTF TGCGCCAGCAGCCAAGATGTGGGGGCCCACTATGGCTACACCTTC
TRBJ2-3 few TRBV30 14 TRBD1 CAWTGQGFFDTQYF TGTGCCTGGACTGGACAGGGGTTTTTCGATACGCAGTATTTT
TRBJ2-6 NA TRBV30 15 TRBD1 CAWSIDRVMANVLTF TGTGCCTGGAGTATCGACAGGGTGATGGCCAACGTCCTGACTTTC
TRBJ2-3 NA TRBV4-2 16 TRBD1 CASSQEGTGVPDTQYF TGTGCCAGCAGCCAAGAAGGGACAGGGGTGCCAGATACGCAGTATTTT
TRBJ2-1 NA TRBV15 15 TRBD2 CATSRDSGTSNEQFF TGTGCCACCAGCAGGGACTCCGGGACTAGCAATGAGCAGTTCTTC
TRBJ1-4 few TRBV4-1 15 TRBD1 CASSLRTGPNEKLFF TGCGCCAGCAGCCTCCGGACAGGGCCGAATGAAAAACTGTTTTTT
TRBJ2-2 NA TRBV7-9 17 NA CASSLRREQQNTGELFF TGTGCCAGCAGCTTGCGCCGGGAACAGCAAAACACCGGGGAGCTGTTTTTT
TRBJ2-1 NA TRBV7-2 15 TRBD2 CASSWNSGGHNEQFF TGTGCCAGCAGCTGGAATAGCGGGGGGCACAATGAGCAGTTCTTC
TRBJ2-3 NA TRBV5-1 15 NA CASSLVGLGGDTQYF TGCGCCAGCAGCTTGGTGGGCTTGGGGGGAGATACGCAGTATTTT
TRBJ2-1 few TRBV2 16 TRBD2 CASRRLAGGGNNEQFF TGTGCCAGCCGACGACTAGCGGGAGGTGGGAACAATGAGCAGTTCTTC
TRBJ2-1 few TRBV20-1 11 NA CSARPVNEQFF TGCAGTGCTAGACCTGTCAATGAGCAGTTCTTC
TRBJ2-7 NA TRBV6-1 16 TRBD2 CASSEALRREGYEQYF TGTGCCAGCAGTGAAGCGCTTCGGCGGGAGGGATACGAGCAGTACTTC
TRBJ2-6 few TRBV5-5 15 NA CASSTGGSGANVLTF TGTGCCAGCAGCACGGGTGGTTCTGGGGCCAACGTCCTGACTTTC
TRBJ1-3 NA TRBV28 14 TRBD1 CASSLDRAGNTIYF TGTGCCAGCAGCCTCGACAGGGCTGGAAACACCATATATTTT
TRBJ2-5 few TRBV27 13 NA CASSDRPQETQYF TGTGCCAGCAGTGACAGACCACAAGAGACCCAGTACTTC
TRBJ2-2 NA TRBV30 17 TRBD2 CAWSVRRLAENTGELFF TGTGCCTGGAGTGTACGGAGACTAGCGGAGAACACCGGGGAGCTGTTTTTT